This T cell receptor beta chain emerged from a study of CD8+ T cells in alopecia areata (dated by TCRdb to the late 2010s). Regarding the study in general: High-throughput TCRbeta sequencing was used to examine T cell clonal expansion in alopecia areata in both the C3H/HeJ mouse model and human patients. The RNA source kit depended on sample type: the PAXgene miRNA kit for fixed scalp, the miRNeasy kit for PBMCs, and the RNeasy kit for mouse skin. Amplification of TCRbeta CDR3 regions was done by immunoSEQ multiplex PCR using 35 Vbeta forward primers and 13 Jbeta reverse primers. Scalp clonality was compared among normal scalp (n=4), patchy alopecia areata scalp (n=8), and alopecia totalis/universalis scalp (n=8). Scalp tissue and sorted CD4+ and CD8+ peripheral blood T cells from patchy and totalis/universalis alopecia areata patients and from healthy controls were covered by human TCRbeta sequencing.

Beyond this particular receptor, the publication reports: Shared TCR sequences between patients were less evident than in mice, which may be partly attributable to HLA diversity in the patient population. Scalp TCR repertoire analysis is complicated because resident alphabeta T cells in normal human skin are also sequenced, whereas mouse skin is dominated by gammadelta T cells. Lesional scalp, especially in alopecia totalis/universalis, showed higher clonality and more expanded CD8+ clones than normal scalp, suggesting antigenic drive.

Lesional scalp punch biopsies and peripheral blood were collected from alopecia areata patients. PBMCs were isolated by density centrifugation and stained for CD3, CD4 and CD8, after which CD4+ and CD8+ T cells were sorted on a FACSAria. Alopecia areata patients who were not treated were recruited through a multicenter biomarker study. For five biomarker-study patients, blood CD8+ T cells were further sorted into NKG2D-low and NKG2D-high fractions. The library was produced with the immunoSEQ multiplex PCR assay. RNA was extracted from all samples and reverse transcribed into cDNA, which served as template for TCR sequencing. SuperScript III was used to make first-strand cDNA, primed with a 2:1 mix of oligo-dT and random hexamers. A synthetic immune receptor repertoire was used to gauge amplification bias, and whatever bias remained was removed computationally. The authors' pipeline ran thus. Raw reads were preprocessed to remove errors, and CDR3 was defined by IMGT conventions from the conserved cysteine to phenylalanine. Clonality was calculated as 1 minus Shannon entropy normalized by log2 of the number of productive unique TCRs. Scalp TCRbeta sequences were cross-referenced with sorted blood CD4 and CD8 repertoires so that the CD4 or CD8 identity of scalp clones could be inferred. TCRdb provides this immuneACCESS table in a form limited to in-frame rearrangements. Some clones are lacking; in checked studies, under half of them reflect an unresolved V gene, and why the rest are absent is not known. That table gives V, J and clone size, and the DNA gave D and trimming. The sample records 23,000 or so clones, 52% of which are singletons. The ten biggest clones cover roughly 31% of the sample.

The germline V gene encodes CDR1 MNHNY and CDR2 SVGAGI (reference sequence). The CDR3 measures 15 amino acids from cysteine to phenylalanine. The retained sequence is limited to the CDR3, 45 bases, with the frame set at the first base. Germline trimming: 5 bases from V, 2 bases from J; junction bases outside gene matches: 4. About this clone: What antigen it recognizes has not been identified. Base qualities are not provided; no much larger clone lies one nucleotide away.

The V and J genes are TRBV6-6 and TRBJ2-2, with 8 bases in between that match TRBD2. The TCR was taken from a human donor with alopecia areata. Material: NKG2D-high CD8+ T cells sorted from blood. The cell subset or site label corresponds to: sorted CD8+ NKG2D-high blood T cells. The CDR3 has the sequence CASSPAGANTGELFF. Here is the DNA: TGTGCCAGCAGTCCAGCGGGAGCAAACACCGGGGAGCTGTTTTTT.